The rows below give T cell receptor beta chains drawn from one sample of a study of shared clonotypes between healthy human individuals. Repertoires were generated with immunoSEQ multiplex PCR, while TCRdb's copy carries only in-frame clones and drops some. Of 1,500,000 or so clones detected, 98% appear once; the ten largest clones hold about 0.34%. The specimen was naive CD4+ T cells sorted from blood. These receptors all come from a man aged 30 to 39 in good health. CDR3s include the opening cysteine and the closing phenylalanine or tryptophan. D genes are given only for firm matches. Size values are once, few and many counts, or a class for expanded clones, and some rows have none.

J gene: TRBJ2-1; V gene: TRBV29-1; D gene: TRBD2; clone size: NA; CDR3 protein: CSVNGLAGVGNEQFF; CDR3 DNA: TGCAGCGTCAATGGACTAGCGGGAGTGGGAAATGAGCAGTTCTTC
J gene: TRBJ2-3; V gene: TRBV11-3; D gene: NA; clone size: NA; CDR3 protein: CASSLLQEDTQYF; CDR3 DNA: TGTGCCAGCAGCTTATTACAGGAAGATACGCAGTATTTT
J gene: TRBJ2-7; V gene: TRBV5-8; D gene: NA; clone size: NA; CDR3 protein: CASSLGSTYEQYF; CDR3 DNA: TGTGCCAGCAGCTTGGGCAGCACCTACGAGCAGTACTTC
J gene: TRBJ2-7; V gene: TRBV5-6; D gene: NA; clone size: NA; CDR3 protein: CASSLYGGFSYEQYF; CDR3 DNA: TGTGCCAGCAGCTTGTACGGGGGTTTCTCCTACGAGCAGTACTTC
J gene: TRBJ1-2; V gene: TRBV7-7; D gene: NA; clone size: NA; CDR3 protein: CASSLAWGVPPTGYTF; CDR3 DNA: TGTGCCAGCAGCTTAGCGTGGGGGGTCCCTCCAACTGGCTACACCTTC
J gene: TRBJ1-4; V gene: TRBV5-1; D gene: NA; clone size: NA; CDR3 protein: CASSLNVDGKLFF; CDR3 DNA: TGCGCCAGCAGCTTGAACGTTGACGGAAAACTGTTTTTT
J gene: TRBJ1-5; V gene: TRBV19; D gene: NA; clone size: NA; CDR3 protein: CASSMGNNQPQHF; CDR3 DNA: TGTGCCAGTAGTATGGGAAACAATCAGCCCCAGCATTTT
J gene: TRBJ2-5; V gene: TRBV29-1; D gene: NA; clone size: NA; CDR3 protein: CSVEDPGSETQYF; CDR3 DNA: TGCAGCGTTGAAGACCCAGGTTCAGAGACCCAGTACTTC
J gene: TRBJ1-3; V gene: TRBV7-9; D gene: TRBD1; clone size: NA; CDR3 protein: CASSDRTGGVSGNTIYF; CDR3 DNA: TGTGCCAGCAGCGACCGGACAGGGGGAGTTTCTGGAAACACCATATATTTT
J gene: TRBJ2-3; V gene: TRBV7-9; D gene: NA; clone size: NA; CDR3 protein: CASRGGISTDTQYF; CDR3 DNA: TGTGCCAGCCGAGGGGGGATAAGCACAGATACGCAGTATTTT
J gene: TRBJ2-7; V gene: TRBV30; D gene: TRBD2; clone size: NA; CDR3 protein: CAWSVKGLDYYEQYF; CDR3 DNA: TGTGCCTGGAGTGTAAAGGGACTAGACTATTACGAGCAGTACTTC
J gene: TRBJ2-3; V gene: TRBV5-4; D gene: TRBD2; clone size: NA; CDR3 protein: CASSLSGLAGRADTQYF; CDR3 DNA: TGTGCCAGCAGCTTGTCGGGGCTAGCGGGGAGGGCAGATACGCAGTATTTT
J gene: TRBJ2-4; V gene: TRBV28; D gene: TRBD2; clone size: NA; CDR3 protein: CASSLKWASGKNIQYF; CDR3 DNA: TGTGCCAGCAGTTTAAAATGGGCTAGCGGTAAAAACATTCAGTACTTC
J gene: TRBJ2-1; V gene: TRBV29-1; D gene: TRBD2; clone size: NA; CDR3 protein: CSVVAGVDEQFF; CDR3 DNA: TGCAGCGTAGTAGCGGGAGTCGATGAGCAGTTCTTC
J gene: TRBJ2-1; V gene: TRBV19; D gene: NA; clone size: NA; CDR3 protein: CAGQDSYNEQFF; CDR3 DNA: TGTGCCGGGCAGGACAGCTACAATGAGCAGTTCTTC
J gene: TRBJ2-7; V gene: TRBV6-5; D gene: TRBD2; clone size: NA; CDR3 protein: CASRQLAGGSYEQYF; CDR3 DNA: TGTGCCAGCAGGCAACTAGCGGGTGGTTCCTACGAGCAGTACTTC
J gene: TRBJ2-1; V gene: TRBV18; D gene: TRBD1; clone size: NA; CDR3 protein: CASSPSGQGSREQFF; CDR3 DNA: TGTGCCAGCTCACCATCGGGACAGGGTTCACGGGAGCAGTTCTTC
J gene: TRBJ2-1; V gene: TRBV9; D gene: NA; clone size: once; CDR3 protein: CASSVEDHSYNEQFF; CDR3 DNA: TGTGCCAGCAGCGTAGAGGATCACTCCTACAATGAGCAGTTCTTC
J gene: TRBJ2-3; V gene: TRBV29-1; D gene: NA; clone size: NA; CDR3 protein: CSVEPWVSGTRDTQYF; CDR3 DNA: TGCAGCGTTGAACCTTGGGTTAGCGGTACTAGGGATACGCAGTATTTT
J gene: TRBJ1-4; V gene: TRBV9; D gene: NA; clone size: NA; CDR3 protein: CASSVGQNEKLFF; CDR3 DNA: TGTGCCAGCAGCGTAGGGCAAAATGAAAAACTGTTTTTT
J gene: TRBJ2-1; V gene: TRBV7-3; D gene: NA; clone size: NA; CDR3 protein: CASSLWSVYNEQFF; CDR3 DNA: TGTGCCAGCAGCTTATGGAGTGTCTACAATGAGCAGTTCTTC
J gene: TRBJ2-3; V gene: TRBV7-2; D gene: NA; clone size: NA; CDR3 protein: CASSTGSTDTQYF; CDR3 DNA: TGTGCCAGCAGCACTGGTAGCACAGATACGCAGTATTTT
J gene: TRBJ1-5; V gene: TRBV11-2; D gene: NA; clone size: once; CDR3 protein: CASSFSGLDQPQHF; CDR3 DNA: TGTGCCAGCAGCTTCTCAGGGCTTGATCAGCCCCAGCATTTT
J gene: TRBJ2-5; V gene: TRBV18; D gene: NA; clone size: NA; CDR3 protein: CASSPSQETQYF; CDR3 DNA: TGTGCCAGCTCACCGAGTCAAGAGACCCAGTACTTC
J gene: TRBJ2-1; V gene: TRBV29-1; D gene: TRBD1; clone size: NA; CDR3 protein: CSVVRGNNEQFF; CDR3 DNA: TGCAGCGTCGTCAGGGGGAACAATGAGCAGTTCTTC
J gene: TRBJ2-7; V gene: TRBV14; D gene: NA; clone size: NA; CDR3 protein: CASSQFRDSIRYEQYF; CDR3 DNA: TGTGCCAGCAGCCAATTCCGGGACTCAATCCGCTACGAGCAGTACTTC
J gene: TRBJ2-1; V gene: TRBV15; D gene: TRBD2; clone size: NA; CDR3 protein: CATSRDGTSGWNEQFF; CDR3 DNA: TGTGCCACCAGCAGAGATGGCACTAGCGGCTGGAATGAGCAGTTCTTC
J gene: TRBJ2-7; V gene: TRBV6-6; D gene: TRBD1; clone size: once; CDR3 protein: CASSYHFTGGTYEQYF; CDR3 DNA: TGTGCCAGCAGTTACCACTTTACAGGGGGCACGTACGAGCAGTACTTC
J gene: TRBJ2-7; V gene: TRBV4-1; D gene: TRBD2; clone size: NA; CDR3 protein: CASSQLRTSGIPYEQYF; CDR3 DNA: TGCGCCAGCAGCCAACTTAGGACTAGCGGGATCCCCTACGAGCAGTACTTC
J gene: TRBJ1-1; V gene: TRBV7-2; D gene: NA; clone size: NA; CDR3 protein: CASSFDRGRNTEAFF; CDR3 DNA: TGTGCCAGCAGCTTTGACAGAGGTAGGAACACTGAAGCTTTCTTT
J gene: TRBJ1-1; V gene: TRBV29-1; D gene: NA; clone size: NA; CDR3 protein: CSVDSGWGTEAFF; CDR3 DNA: TGCAGCGTTGATTCTGGGTGGGGCACTGAAGCTTTCTTT
J gene: TRBJ2-7; V gene: TRBV15; D gene: TRBD2; clone size: NA; CDR3 protein: CATSRGGGIYEQYF; CDR3 DNA: TGTGCCACCAGCAGGGGGGGAGGGATTTACGAGCAGTACTTC
J gene: TRBJ2-7; V gene: TRBV5-1; D gene: NA; clone size: NA; CDR3 protein: CASSFRDASSYEQYF; CDR3 DNA: TGCGCCAGCAGCTTCCGGGACGCGAGCTCCTACGAGCAGTACTTC
J gene: TRBJ2-2; V gene: TRBV7-2; D gene: NA; clone size: NA; CDR3 protein: CASSPSRAPTGELFF; CDR3 DNA: TGTGCCAGCAGCCCGTCCAGGGCCCCCACCGGGGAGCTGTTTTTT
J gene: TRBJ2-1; V gene: TRBV11-2; D gene: NA; clone size: NA; CDR3 protein: CASSLDLGNEQFF; CDR3 DNA: TGTGCCAGCAGCTTAGATCTCGGGAATGAGCAGTTCTTC
J gene: TRBJ2-7; V gene: TRBV28; D gene: NA; clone size: NA; CDR3 protein: CASRQGIPYEQYF; CDR3 DNA: TGTGCCAGCAGACAGGGAATCCCTTACGAGCAGTACTTC
J gene: TRBJ2-3; V gene: TRBV19; D gene: TRBD2; clone size: NA; CDR3 protein: CASSTGLAGTDTQYF; CDR3 DNA: TGTGCCAGTAGTACCGGACTAGCGGGCACAGATACGCAGTATTTT
J gene: TRBJ2-7; V gene: TRBV10-3; D gene: TRBD2; clone size: NA; CDR3 protein: CATALAGTYEQYF; CDR3 DNA: TGTGCCACCGCCCTAGCGGGGACCTACGAGCAGTACTTC
J gene: TRBJ2-5; V gene: TRBV6-6; D gene: NA; clone size: once; CDR3 protein: CASSYGSATVVETQYF; CDR3 DNA: TGTGCCAGCAGTTACGGTTCAGCGACCGTGGTGGAGACCCAGTACTTC
J gene: TRBJ2-2; V gene: TRBV9; D gene: NA; clone size: NA; CDR3 protein: CASSVRLNTGELFF; CDR3 DNA: TGTGCCAGCAGCGTGCGGCTGAACACCGGGGAGCTGTTTTTT
J gene: TRBJ2-2; V gene: TRBV19; D gene: NA; clone size: NA; CDR3 protein: CASSIATRRAGELFF; CDR3 DNA: TGTGCCAGTAGTATAGCGACTAGGCGCGCCGGGGAGCTGTTTTTT
J gene: TRBJ2-1; V gene: TRBV7-3; D gene: TRBD1; clone size: NA; CDR3 protein: CASSEPGQHYNEQFF; CDR3 DNA: TGTGCCAGCAGCGAGCCGGGACAGCACTACAATGAGCAGTTCTTC
J gene: TRBJ2-1; V gene: TRBV7-8; D gene: NA; clone size: NA; CDR3 protein: CASSSGSSYNEQFF; CDR3 DNA: TGTGCCAGCAGCTCGGGGAGCTCCTACAATGAGCAGTTCTTC
J gene: TRBJ1-5; V gene: TRBV11-1; D gene: NA; clone size: NA; CDR3 protein: CASSLVQGAPQHF; CDR3 DNA: TGTGCCAGCAGCTTAGTCCAGGGAGCACCCCAGCATTTT
J gene: TRBJ2-7; V gene: TRBV5-1; D gene: TRBD2; clone size: NA; CDR3 protein: CASSLGGLAGGGEQYF; CDR3 DNA: TGCGCCAGCAGCTTGGGGGGACTAGCGGGAGGCGGCGAGCAGTACTTC
J gene: TRBJ2-3; V gene: TRBV4-3; D gene: NA; clone size: NA; CDR3 protein: CASSQDTLPSGGYTDTQYF; CDR3 DNA: TGCGCCAGCAGCCAAGATACCCTCCCATCCGGGGGATACACAGATACGCAGTATTTT
J gene: TRBJ1-4; V gene: TRBV5-1; D gene: TRBD1; clone size: NA; CDR3 protein: CASSNRQGPNEKLFF; CDR3 DNA: TGCGCCAGCAGCAACCGACAGGGGCCTAATGAAAAACTGTTTTTT
J gene: TRBJ1-5; V gene: TRBV10-3; D gene: NA; clone size: NA; CDR3 protein: CAISEKEQRNQPQHF; CDR3 DNA: TGTGCCATCAGTGAGAAGGAACAGAGGAATCAGCCCCAGCATTTT
J gene: TRBJ1-3; V gene: TRBV5-4; D gene: NA; clone size: NA; CDR3 protein: CASRQGIDGNTIYF; CDR3 DNA: TGTGCCAGCAGACAAGGCATAGATGGAAACACCATATATTTT
J gene: TRBJ2-1; V gene: TRBV2; D gene: NA; clone size: once; CDR3 protein: CASSEGGASQFF; CDR3 DNA: TGTGCCAGCAGTGAAGGTGGGGCCTCCCAGTTCTTC
J gene: TRBJ1-2; V gene: TRBV11-2; D gene: TRBD1; clone size: NA; CDR3 protein: CASSKQGNGYTF; CDR3 DNA: TGTGCCAGCAGCAAACAGGGGAATGGCTACACCTTC
J gene: TRBJ1-3; V gene: TRBV5-4; D gene: NA; clone size: NA; CDR3 protein: CASSFGPPIGNTIYF; CDR3 DNA: TGTGCCAGCAGCTTTGGTCCTCCGATCGGAAACACCATATATTTT
J gene: TRBJ2-1; V gene: TRBV18; D gene: TRBD2; clone size: NA; CDR3 protein: CASSPTSGGDNEQFF; CDR3 DNA: TGTGCCAGCTCACCTACTAGCGGGGGCGACAATGAGCAGTTCTTC
J gene: TRBJ2-5; V gene: TRBV10-1; D gene: TRBD1; clone size: NA; CDR3 protein: CASSLGQGRETQYF; CDR3 DNA: TGCGCCAGCAGTCTGGGACAGGGTAGGGAGACCCAGTACTTC
J gene: TRBJ2-3; V gene: TRBV10-1; D gene: NA; clone size: NA; CDR3 protein: CASSARASGADTQYF; CDR3 DNA: TGCGCCAGCAGTGCAAGGGCCAGCGGCGCAGATACGCAGTATTTT